The clone carrying this T cell receptor (beta chain) was seen only once. Nominally healthy donors provided the samples, though records likely missed some immune exposures. The PCR was carried out with 60 Vbeta primers and 13 Jbeta primers. TCRdb keeps only in-frame clones here, not all; method: immunoSEQ multiplex PCR. Among 50,000 or so clones listed, around 81% were seen once. These data are taken from a study of cytomegalovirus exposure and HLA in healthy donors. The CDR3 runs 16 residues. Germline-derived CDR1 and CDR2 are SNHLY and FYNNEI. The V gene end was trimmed by 7 bases and the J gene end by 2 bases; junction bases not matched to a gene: 9.

The material sequenced was PBMCs. The source is a boy younger than 18 in good health and CMV-seropositive. This chain links TRBV2 with TRBJ2-3; 10 nucleotides match TRBD2. CDR3: CASTPGLAAYTDTQYF. In nucleotides, the CDR3 is TGTGCCAGCACCCCCGGACTAGCGGCGTACACAGATACGCAGTATTTT.